This paragraph covers one T cell receptor (beta chain) sequence. These data come from a study of OX40 agonist ivuxolimab in advanced cancers. Produced via immunoSEQ multiplex PCR; TCRdb's table is partial and in-frame only. Among fewer than 80,000 clones listed, approximately 90% were seen once. Looked up from germline, CDR1 is LNHDA and CDR2 is SQIVND (reference sequence). V lost 2 bases, J lost 6 bases, and 9 bases lay in between. The CDR3 sequence is 13 residues long. The receptor comes from an adult with an advanced solid tumor such as melanoma, head and neck, liver or kidney cancer. The chain employs TRBV19 and TRBJ2-3, with D possibly being TRBD2 (5 bases). The sample consisted of CD4+ or CD8+ T cells sorted from blood, taken in a trial of the OX40 agonist ivuxolimab. The DNA of the CDR3 is TGTGCCAGTAGTATACTAGCAAGGGATACGCAGTATTTT. Translating gives CASSILARDTQYF.